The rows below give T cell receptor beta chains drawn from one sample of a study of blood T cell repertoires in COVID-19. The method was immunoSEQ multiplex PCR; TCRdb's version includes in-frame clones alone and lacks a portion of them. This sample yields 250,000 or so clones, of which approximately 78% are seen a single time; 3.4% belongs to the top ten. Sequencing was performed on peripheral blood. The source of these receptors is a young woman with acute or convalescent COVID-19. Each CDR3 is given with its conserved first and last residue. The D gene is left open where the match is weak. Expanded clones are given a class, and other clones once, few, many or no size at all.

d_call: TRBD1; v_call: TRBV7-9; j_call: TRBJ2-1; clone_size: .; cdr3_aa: CASSERDRNNEQFF; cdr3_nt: TGTGCCAGCAGCGAGAGGGACAGAAACAATGAGCAGTTCTTC
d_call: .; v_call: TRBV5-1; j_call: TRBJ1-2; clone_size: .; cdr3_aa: CASSFPGSSYGYTF; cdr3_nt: TGCGCCAGCAGCTTTCCGGGGTCCAGCTATGGCTACACCTTC
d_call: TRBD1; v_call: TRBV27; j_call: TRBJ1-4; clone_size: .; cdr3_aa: CASSSVDRVDEKLFF; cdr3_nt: TGTGCCAGCAGTTCTGTCGACAGGGTAGATGAAAAACTGTTTTTT
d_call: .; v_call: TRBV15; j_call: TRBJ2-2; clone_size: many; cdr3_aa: CATSRDKPGELFF; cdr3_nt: TGTGCCACCAGCAGAGATAAGCCCGGGGAGCTGTTTTTT
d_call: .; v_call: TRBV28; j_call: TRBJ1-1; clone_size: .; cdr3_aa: CASKHRRSSEKDRGRNTEAFF; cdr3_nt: TGTGCCAGTAAGCACCGACGTTCCTCGGAGAAGGACAGAGGGCGGAACACTGAAGCTTTCTTT
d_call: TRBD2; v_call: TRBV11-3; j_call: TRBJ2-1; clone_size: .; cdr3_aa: CASSSQRERYNEQFF; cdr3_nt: TGTGCCAGCAGCTCTCAGCGGGAGAGATACAATGAGCAGTTCTTC
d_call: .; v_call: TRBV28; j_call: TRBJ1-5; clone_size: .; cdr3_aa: CASSPGRSQHF; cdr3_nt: TGTGCCAGCAGTCCCGGGAGGTCCCAGCATTTT
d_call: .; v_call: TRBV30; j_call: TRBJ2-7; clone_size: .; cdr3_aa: CAWRYGVLSHEQYF; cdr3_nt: TGTGCCTGGAGGTACGGGGTGCTATCACACGAGCAGTACTTC
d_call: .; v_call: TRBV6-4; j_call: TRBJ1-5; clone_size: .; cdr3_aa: CASSDRDITWGLSNQPQHF; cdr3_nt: TGTGCCAGCAGTGACCGGGACATCACTTGGGGGCTTAGCAATCAGCCCCAGCATTTT
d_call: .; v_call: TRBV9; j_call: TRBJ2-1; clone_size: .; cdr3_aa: CASSEDWGNNEQFF; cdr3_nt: TGTGCCAGCAGCGAGGACTGGGGAAACAATGAGCAGTTCTTC
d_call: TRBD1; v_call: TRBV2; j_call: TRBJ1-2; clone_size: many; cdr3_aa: CASRGQALFEGYTF; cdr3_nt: TGTGCCAGCAGGGGACAGGCCCTTTTTGAAGGCTACACCTTC
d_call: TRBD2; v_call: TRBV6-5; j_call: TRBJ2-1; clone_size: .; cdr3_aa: CASRVAGDGYNEQFF; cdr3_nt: TGTGCCAGCAGAGTAGCGGGAGACGGGTACAATGAGCAGTTCTTC
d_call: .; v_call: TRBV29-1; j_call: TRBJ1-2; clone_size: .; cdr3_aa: CSVHTSQDRPYGYTF; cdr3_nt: TGCAGCGTCCACACGAGCCAAGACAGACCCTATGGCTACACCTTC
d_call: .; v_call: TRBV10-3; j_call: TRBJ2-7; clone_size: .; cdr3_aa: CAISPGGVTIPYEQYF; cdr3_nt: TGTGCCATCAGCCCCGGAGGGGTCACTATCCCATACGAGCAGTACTTC
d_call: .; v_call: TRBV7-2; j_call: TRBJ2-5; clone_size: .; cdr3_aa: CASKLAYTETQYF; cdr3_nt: TGTGCCAGCAAGCTCGCCTATACGGAGACCCAGTACTTC
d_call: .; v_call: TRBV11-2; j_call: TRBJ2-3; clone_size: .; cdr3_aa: CASSLELTDTQYF; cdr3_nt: TGTGCCAGCAGCTTGGAACTAACAGATACGCAGTATTTT
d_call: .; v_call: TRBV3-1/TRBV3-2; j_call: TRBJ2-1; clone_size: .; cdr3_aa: CASSQSFLGRNEQFF; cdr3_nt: TGTGCCAGCAGCCAAAGTTTTCTAGGGAGGAATGAGCAGTTCTTC
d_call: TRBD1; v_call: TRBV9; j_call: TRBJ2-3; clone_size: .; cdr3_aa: CASSAQGAFTDTQYF; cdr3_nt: TGTGCCAGCAGCGCCCAGGGGGCGTTCACAGATACGCAGTATTTT
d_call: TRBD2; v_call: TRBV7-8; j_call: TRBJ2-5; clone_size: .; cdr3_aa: CASSLADAGGQETQYF; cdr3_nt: TGTGCCAGCAGCTTAGCAGACGCGGGAGGCCAAGAGACCCAGTACTTC
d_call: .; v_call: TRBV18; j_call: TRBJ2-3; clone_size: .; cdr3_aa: CASSPVPLADTQYF; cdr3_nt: TGTGCCAGCTCACCAGTCCCCCTCGCAGATACGCAGTATTTT
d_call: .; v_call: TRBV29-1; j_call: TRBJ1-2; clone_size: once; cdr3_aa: CSVEQTSYGYTF; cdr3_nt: TGCAGCGTTGAACAGACAAGCTATGGCTACACCTTC
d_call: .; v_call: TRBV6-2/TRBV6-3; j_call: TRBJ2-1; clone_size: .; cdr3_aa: CASSYLSDLSYNEQFF; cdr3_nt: TGTGCCAGCAGTTACCTGAGCGATCTCTCCTACAATGAGCAGTTCTTC
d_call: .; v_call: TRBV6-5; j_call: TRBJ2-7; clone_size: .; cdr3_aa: CASSYSFRSPSYEQYF; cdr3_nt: TGTGCCAGCAGTTACTCGTTCCGAAGCCCGTCCTACGAGCAGTACTTC
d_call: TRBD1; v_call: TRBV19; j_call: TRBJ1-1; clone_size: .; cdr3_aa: CASSPRDRSNTEAFF; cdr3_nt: TGTGCCAGTAGTCCTCGGGACAGGTCTAACACTGAAGCTTTCTTT
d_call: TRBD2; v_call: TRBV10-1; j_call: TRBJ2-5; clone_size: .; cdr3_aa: CASSESTSGGTQETQYF; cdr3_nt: TGCGCCAGCAGTGAGTCGACTAGCGGGGGTACTCAAGAGACCCAGTACTTC
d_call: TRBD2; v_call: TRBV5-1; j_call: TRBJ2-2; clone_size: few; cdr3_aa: CASSPGTSGRTGELFF; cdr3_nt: TGCGCCAGCAGCCCGGGGACTAGCGGGAGAACCGGGGAGCTGTTTTTT
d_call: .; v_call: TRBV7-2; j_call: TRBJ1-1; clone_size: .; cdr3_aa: CASSLGRRNTEAFF; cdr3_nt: TGTGCCAGCAGCTTAGGTCGGAGGAACACTGAAGCTTTCTTT
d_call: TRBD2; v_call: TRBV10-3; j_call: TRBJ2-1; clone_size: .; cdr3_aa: CAISEGDTGTSGRTSSYNEQFF; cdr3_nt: TGTGCCATCAGTGAGGGGGATACCGGGACTAGCGGCAGAACAAGCTCCTACAATGAGCAGTTCTTC
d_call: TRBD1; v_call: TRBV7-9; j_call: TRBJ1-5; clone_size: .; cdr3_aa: CASSLGAGGSQPQHF; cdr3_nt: TGTGCCAGCAGCTTAGGGGCAGGGGGCTCTCAGCCCCAGCATTTT
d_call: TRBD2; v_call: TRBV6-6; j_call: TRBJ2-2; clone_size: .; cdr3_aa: CASIGLAGDHGGELFF; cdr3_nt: TGTGCCAGCATAGGGCTAGCGGGAGACCATGGCGGGGAGCTGTTTTTT
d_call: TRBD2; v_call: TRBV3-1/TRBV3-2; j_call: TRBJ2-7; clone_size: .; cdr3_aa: CASSQEASGKCYEQYF; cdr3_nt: TGTGCCAGCAGCCAAGAGGCTAGCGGGAAGTGCTACGAGCAGTACTTC
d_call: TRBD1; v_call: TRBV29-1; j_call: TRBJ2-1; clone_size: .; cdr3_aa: CSVEDSTGGGGKSYNEQFF; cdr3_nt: TGCAGCGTTGAAGATTCGACAGGGGGCGGTGGAAAGTCCTACAATGAGCAGTTCTTC
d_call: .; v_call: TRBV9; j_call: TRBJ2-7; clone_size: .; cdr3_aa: CASSVGLPGAYEQYF; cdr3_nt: TGTGCCAGCAGCGTAGGGTTGCCAGGGGCATACGAGCAGTACTTC
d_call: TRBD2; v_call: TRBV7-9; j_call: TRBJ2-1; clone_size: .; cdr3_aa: CASSPGLAGVRSYNEQFF; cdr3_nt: TGTGCCAGCAGCCCAGGGCTAGCGGGAGTGAGGTCCTACAATGAGCAGTTCTTC
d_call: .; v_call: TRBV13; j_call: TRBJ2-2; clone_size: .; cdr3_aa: CASSLARLGTGELFF; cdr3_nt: TGTGCCAGCAGCTTAGCCCGACTGGGCACCGGGGAGCTGTTTTTT
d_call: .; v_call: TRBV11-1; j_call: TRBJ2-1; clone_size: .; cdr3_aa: CASSRDFSSYNEQFF; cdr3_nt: TGTGCCAGCAGCCGGGACTTTAGCTCCTACAATGAGCAGTTCTTC
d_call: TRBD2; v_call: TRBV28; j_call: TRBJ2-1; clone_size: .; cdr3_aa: CASSLGGTSGIEEQFF; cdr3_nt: TGTGCCAGCAGTTTAGGGGGGACTAGCGGGATTGAGGAGCAGTTCTTC
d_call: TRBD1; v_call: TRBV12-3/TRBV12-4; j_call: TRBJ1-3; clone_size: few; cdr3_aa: CSTGQSSGNTIYF; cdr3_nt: TGCTCAACGGGACAGAGCTCTGGAAACACCATATATTTT
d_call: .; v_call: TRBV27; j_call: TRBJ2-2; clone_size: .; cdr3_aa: CASSPGPATGELFF; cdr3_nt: TGTGCCAGCAGTCCAGGGCCGGCCACCGGGGAGCTGTTTTTT
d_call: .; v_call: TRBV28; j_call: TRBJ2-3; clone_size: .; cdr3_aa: CASSLGAGSTDTQYF; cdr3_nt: TGTGCCAGCAGTTTAGGCGCGGGGAGCACAGATACGCAGTATTTT
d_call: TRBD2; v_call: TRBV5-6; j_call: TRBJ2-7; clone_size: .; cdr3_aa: CASSASSGREYEQYF; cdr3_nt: TGTGCCAGCAGCGCTTCTAGCGGGAGGGAGTACGAGCAGTACTTC
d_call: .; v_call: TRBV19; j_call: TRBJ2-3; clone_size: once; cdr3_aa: CASSPKIGVDTQYF; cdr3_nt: TGTGCCAGTAGTCCGAAAATAGGGGTAGATACGCAGTATTTT
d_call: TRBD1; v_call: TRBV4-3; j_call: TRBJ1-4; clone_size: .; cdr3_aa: CASSRWDRGKEKLFF; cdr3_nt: TGCGCCAGCAGCCGATGGGACAGGGGGAAAGAAAAACTGTTTTTT
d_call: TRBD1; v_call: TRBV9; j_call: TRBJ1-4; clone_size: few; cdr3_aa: CASTPTGAPNEKLFF; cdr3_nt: TGTGCCAGCACCCCCACAGGGGCTCCTAATGAAAAACTGTTTTTT
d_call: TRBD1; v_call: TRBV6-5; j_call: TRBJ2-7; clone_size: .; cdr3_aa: CATKTGKLYEQYF; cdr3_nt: TGTGCCACCAAGACAGGGAAGCTCTACGAGCAGTACTTC